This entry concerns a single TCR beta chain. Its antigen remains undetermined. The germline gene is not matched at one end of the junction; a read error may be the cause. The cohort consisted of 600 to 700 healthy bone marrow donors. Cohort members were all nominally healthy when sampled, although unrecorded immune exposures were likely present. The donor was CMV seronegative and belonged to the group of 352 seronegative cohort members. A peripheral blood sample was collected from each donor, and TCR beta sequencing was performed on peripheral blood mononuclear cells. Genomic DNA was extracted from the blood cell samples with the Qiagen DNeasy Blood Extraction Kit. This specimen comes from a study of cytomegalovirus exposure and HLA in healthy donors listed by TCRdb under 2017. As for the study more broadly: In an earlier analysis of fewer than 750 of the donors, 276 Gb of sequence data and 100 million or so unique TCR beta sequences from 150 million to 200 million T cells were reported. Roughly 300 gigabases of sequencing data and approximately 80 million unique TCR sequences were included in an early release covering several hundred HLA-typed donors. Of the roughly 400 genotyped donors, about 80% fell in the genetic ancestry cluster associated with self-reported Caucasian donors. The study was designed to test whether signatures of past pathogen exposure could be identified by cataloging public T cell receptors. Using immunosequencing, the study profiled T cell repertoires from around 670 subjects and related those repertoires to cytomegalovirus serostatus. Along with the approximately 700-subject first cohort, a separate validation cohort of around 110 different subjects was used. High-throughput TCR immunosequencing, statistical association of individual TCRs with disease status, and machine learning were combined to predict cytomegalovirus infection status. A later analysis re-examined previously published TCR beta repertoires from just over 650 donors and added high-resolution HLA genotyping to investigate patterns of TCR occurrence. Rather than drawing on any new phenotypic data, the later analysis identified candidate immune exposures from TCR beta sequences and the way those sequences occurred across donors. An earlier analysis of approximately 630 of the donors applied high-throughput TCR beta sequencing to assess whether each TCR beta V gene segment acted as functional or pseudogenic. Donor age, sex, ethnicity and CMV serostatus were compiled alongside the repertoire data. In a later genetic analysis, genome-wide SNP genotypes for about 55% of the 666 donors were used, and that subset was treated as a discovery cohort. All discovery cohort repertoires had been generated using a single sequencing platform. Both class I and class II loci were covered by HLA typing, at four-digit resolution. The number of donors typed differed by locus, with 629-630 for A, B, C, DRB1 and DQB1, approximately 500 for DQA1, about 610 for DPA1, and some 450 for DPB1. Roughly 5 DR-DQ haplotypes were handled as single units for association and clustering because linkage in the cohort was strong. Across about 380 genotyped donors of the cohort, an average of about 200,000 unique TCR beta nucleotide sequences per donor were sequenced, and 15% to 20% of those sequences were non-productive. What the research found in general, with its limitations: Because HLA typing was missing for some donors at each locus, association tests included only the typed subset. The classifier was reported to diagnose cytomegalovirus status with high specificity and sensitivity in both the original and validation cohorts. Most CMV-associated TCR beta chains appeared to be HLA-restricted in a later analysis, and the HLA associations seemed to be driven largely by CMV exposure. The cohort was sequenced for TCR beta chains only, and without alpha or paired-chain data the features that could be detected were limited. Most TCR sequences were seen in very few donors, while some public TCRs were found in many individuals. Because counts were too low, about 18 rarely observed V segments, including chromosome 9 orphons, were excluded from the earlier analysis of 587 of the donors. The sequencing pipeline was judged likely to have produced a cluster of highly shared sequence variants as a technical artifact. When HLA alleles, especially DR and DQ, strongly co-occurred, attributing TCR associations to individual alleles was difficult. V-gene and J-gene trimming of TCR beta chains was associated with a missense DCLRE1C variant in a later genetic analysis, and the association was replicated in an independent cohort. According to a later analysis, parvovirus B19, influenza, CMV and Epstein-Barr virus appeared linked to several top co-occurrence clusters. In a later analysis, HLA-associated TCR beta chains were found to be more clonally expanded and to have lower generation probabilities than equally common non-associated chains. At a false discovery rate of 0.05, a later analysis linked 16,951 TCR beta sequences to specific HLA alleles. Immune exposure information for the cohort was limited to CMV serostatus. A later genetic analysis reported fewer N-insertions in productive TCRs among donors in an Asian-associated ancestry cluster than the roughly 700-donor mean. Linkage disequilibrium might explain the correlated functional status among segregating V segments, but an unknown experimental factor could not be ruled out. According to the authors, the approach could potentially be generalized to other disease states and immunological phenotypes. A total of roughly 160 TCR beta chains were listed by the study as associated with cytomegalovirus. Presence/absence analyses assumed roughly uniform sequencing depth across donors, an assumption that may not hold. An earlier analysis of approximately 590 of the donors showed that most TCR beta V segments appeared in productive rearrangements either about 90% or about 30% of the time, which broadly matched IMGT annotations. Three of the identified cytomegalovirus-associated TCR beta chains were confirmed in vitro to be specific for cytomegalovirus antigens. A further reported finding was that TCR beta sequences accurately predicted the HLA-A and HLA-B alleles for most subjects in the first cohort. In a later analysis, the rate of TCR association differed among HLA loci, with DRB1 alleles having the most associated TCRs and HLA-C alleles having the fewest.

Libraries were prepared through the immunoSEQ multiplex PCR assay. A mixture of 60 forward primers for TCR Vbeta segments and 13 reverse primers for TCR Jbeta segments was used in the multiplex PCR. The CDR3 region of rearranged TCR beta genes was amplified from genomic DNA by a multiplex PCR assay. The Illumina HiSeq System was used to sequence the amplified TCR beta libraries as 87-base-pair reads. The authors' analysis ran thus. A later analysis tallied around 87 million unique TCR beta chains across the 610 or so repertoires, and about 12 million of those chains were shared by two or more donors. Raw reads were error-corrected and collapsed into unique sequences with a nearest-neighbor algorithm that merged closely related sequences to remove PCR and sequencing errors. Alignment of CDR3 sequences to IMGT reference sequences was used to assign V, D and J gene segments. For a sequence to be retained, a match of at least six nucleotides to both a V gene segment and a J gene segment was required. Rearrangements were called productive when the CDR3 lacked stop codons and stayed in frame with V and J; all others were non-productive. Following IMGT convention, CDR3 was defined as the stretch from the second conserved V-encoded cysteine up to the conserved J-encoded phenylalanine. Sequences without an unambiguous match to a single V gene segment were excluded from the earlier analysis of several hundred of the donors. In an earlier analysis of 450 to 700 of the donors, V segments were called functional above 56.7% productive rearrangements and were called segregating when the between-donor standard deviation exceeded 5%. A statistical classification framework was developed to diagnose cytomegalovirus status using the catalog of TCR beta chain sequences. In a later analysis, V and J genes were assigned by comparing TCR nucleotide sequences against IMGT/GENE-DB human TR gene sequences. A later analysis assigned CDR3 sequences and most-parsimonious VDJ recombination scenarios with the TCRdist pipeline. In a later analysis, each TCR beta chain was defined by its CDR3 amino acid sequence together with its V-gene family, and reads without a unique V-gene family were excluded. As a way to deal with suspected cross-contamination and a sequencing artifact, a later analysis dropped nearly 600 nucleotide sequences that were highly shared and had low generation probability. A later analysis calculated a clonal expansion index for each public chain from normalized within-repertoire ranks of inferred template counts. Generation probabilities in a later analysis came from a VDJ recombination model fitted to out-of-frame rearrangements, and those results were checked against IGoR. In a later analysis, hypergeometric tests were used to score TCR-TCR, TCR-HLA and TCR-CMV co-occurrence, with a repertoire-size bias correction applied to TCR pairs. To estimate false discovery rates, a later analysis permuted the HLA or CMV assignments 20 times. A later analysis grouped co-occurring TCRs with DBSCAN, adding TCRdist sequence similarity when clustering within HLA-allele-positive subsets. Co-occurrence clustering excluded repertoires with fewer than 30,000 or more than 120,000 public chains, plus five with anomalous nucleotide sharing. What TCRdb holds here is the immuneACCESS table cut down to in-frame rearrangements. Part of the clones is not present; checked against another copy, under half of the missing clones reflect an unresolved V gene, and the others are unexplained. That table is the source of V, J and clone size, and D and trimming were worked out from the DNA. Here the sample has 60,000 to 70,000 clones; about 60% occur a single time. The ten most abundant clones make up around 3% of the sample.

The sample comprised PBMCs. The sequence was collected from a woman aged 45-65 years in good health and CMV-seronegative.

The DNA sequence is TGTGCTAGCAGCCCGTTGGACAGAAGCACTGAAGCTTTCTTT. Its translation is CASSPLDRSTEAFF. The receptor chain draws on TRBV7-7 and TRBJ1-1; TRBD1 might be the D gene, on 6 matching bases. The CDR3 goes from the cysteine to the phenylalanine over 14 residues. Left in the record is the CDR3 DNA by itself, 42 bases read in frame from the first base. According to the germline V gene (reference sequence), CDR1 reads SSHAT and CDR2 reads FNYEAQ.